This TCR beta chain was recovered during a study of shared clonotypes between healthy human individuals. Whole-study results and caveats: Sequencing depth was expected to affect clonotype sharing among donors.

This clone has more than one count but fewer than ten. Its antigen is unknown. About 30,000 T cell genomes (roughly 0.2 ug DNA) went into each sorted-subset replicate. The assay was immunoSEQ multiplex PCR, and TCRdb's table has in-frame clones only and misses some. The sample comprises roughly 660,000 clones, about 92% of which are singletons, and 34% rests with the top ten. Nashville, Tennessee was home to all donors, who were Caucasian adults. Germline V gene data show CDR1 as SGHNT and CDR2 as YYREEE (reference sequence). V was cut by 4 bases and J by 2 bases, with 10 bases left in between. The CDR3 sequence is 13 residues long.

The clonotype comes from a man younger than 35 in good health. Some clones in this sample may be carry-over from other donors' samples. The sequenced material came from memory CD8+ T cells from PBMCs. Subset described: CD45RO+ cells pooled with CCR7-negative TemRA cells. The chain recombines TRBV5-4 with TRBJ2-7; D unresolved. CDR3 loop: CASSPGFTYEQYF. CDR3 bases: TGTGCCAGCAGCCCCGGGTTTACCTACGAGCAGTACTTC.